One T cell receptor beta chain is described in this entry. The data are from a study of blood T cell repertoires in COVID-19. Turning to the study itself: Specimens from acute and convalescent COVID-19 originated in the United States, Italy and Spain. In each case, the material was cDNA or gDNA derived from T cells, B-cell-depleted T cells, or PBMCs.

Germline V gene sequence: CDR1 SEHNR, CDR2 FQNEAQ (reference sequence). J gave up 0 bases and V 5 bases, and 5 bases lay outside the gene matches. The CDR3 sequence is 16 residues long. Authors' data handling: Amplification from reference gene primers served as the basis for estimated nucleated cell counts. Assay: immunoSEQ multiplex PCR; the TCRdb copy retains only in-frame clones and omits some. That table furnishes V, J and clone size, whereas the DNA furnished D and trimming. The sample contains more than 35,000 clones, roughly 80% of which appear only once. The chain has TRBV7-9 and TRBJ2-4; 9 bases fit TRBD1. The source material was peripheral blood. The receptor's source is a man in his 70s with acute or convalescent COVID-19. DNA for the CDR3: TGTGCCAGCAGCCTCGGGACAGGGATAGCCAAAAACATTCAGTACTTC. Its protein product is CASSLGTGIAKNIQYF. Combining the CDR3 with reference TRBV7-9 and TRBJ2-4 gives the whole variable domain DTGVSQNPRHKITKRGQNVTFRCDPISEHNRLYWYRQTLGQGPEFLTYFQNEAQLEKSRLLSDRFSAERPKGSFSTLEIQRTEQGDSAMYLCASSLGTGIAKNIQYFGAGTRLSVL.